The 8 T cell receptor beta chains presented below share a single source sample, sequenced in a study of T cell responses to AZD1222 COVID-19 vaccine. Repertoires were generated with immunoSEQ multiplex PCR, while TCRdb's copy carries only in-frame clones and drops some. Among approximately 170,000 clones listed, under 95% were seen once. The sample was peripheral blood, taken on day 0 of AZD1222 vaccination. The receptors originated from an adult in good health.

The V gene is TRBV5-4, the J gene TRBJ2-4, with 8 bases aligning to TRBD2. The CDR3 contains 15 residues. The germline gives CDR1 SGHNT, CDR2 YYREEE (reference sequence). J gave up 4 bases and V 0 bases, and 3 bases lay outside the gene matches. The CDR3 sequence: CASSLGREVKNIQYF. The CDR3 DNA is TGTGCCAGCAGCTTGGGGCGGGAGGTGAAAAACATTCAGTACTTC.

The V and J genes are TRBV7-2 and TRBJ2-6; D gene unclear. With 6 bases removed from V and 1 base from J, the gap between germline ends came to 10 bases. The germline gives CDR1 SGHTA, CDR2 FQGNSA. This CDR3 is built from 15 residues. CDR3 nucleotides: TGTGCCAGCAGTCAGACCCGTTCTGGGGCCAACGTCCTGACTTTC. Translating gives CASSQTRSGANVLTF.

For this clone: Other DNA sequences from this sample encode an identical CDR3 as well. This sequence joins TRBV7-9 and TRBJ2-1; D is ambiguous. The V end was cut by 5 bases, the J end by 6 bases, with 5 bases between. CDR1 and CDR2 from the germline V gene are SEHNR and FQNEAQ (reference sequence). The CDR3 is made up of 11 amino acids. As DNA, the CDR3 is TGTGCCAGCAGCCTCGCCAATGAGCAGTTCTTC. Translating it yields CASSLANEQFF.

The V call is TRBV19, the J call TRBJ2-1, with TRBD2 matching over 7 bases. Germline V gene lookup returns CDR1 LNHDA and CDR2 SQIVND (reference sequence). This CDR3 region has 15 residues. Trimming cost V 6 bases and J 6 bases; bases outside gene matches: 11. CDR3 nucleotide sequence: TGTGCCAGTAGATTGGGTCGGGAGGATCCCAATGAGCAGTTCTTC. This sequence encodes CASRLGREDPNEQFF.

The chain is built from TRBV7-3 and TRBJ1-4, with 7 bases fitting TRBD1. J gave up 5 bases and V 4 bases, and 4 bases lay outside the gene matches. In germline, CDR1 is SGHTA, CDR2 FQGTGA. The CDR3 has 14 residues. The DNA of the CDR3 is TGTGCCAGCAGCTCAGGGGGGCCAAATGAAAAACTGTTTTTT. Its translation is CASSSGGPNEKLFF.

J is TRBJ2-1 and V is TRBV9; D might be TRBD2 (6 bases). Germline lookup yields CDR1 SGDLS and CDR2 YYNGEE. CDR3 length: 16 amino acids. V shed 0 bases and J shed 5 bases, with 15 bases lying between them. CDR3 DNA: TGTGCCAGCAGCGTAGTTGGCTCTAGCGTAAACAATGAGCAGTTCTTC. It codes for CASSVVGSSVNNEQFF.

The V gene is TRBV10-3, the J gene TRBJ2-1; no definite D call. The CDR3 runs to 10 residues. V lost 5 bases, J lost 8 bases, and 4 bases lay in between. Germline-derived CDR1 and CDR2 are ENHRY and SYGVKD. The CDR3 nucleotides read TGTGCCATCAGTACGGATGAGCAGTTCTTC. Translating it yields CAISTDEQFF.

The rearrangement links TRBV18 to TRBJ2-7, with 8 bases aligning to TRBD1. CDR3 length equals 16 residues. With V trimmed by 6 bases and J by 2 bases, 12 bases remained unmatched. Germline-derived CDR1 and CDR2 are KGHSH and LQKENI. The CDR3 region is CASSPQGALPAYEQYF. CDR3 sequence (DNA): TGTGCCAGCTCCCCCCAGGGGGCCCTACCAGCCTACGAGCAGTACTTC.